The rows below give T cell receptor beta chains drawn from one sample of a study of spatial heterogeneity in lung cancer. A single record per CDR3 protein comes from TCRdb applying MiXCR to the 5' RACE reads. Among some 97,000 distinct CDR3 sequences listed, 4.4% were seen once. The sequencing used lung tumor tissue, collected at surgery. These receptors originate from a male donor with early-stage non-small cell lung cancer. Both conserved end residues are part of each CDR3. The D gene is left open where the match is weak. Clone size is stated in some rows and not others, as once, few, many or a class when expanded.

d_call: -; j_call: TRBJ1-2; clone_size: many; v_call: TRBV7-9; cdr3_nt: TGTGCCAGCAGCCTACCTCCCCATGGCTACACCTTC; cdr3_aa: CASSLPPHGYTF
d_call: -; j_call: TRBJ1-1; clone_size: many; v_call: TRBV9; cdr3_nt: TGTGCCAGCAGCGCGAGCCTGAACACTGAAGCTTTCTTT; cdr3_aa: CASSASLNTEAFF
d_call: -; j_call: TRBJ2-7; clone_size: many; v_call: TRBV28; cdr3_nt: TGTGCCAGCAGACGACAGGTCTACGAGCAGTACTTC; cdr3_aa: CASRRQVYEQYF
d_call: -; j_call: TRBJ2-3; clone_size: many; v_call: TRBV14; cdr3_nt: TGTGCCAGCAGCCCTAGGGGATATACGCAGTATTTT; cdr3_aa: CASSPRGYTQYF
d_call: TRBD1; j_call: TRBJ2-4; clone_size: many; v_call: TRBV4-1; cdr3_nt: TGCGCCAGCAGCCATGGGACAGGGATGAACATTCAGTACTTC; cdr3_aa: CASSHGTGMNIQYF
d_call: TRBD2; j_call: TRBJ2-3; clone_size: many; v_call: TRBV3-1; cdr3_nt: TGTGCCAGCAGACTAGCGACAGATACGCAGTATTTT; cdr3_aa: CASRLATDTQYF
d_call: -; j_call: TRBJ1-5; clone_size: many; v_call: TRBV6-5; cdr3_nt: TGTGCCAGCAGCCCAAACAGGGTCCGGAGCAATCAGCCCCAGCATTTT; cdr3_aa: CASSPNRVRSNQPQHF
d_call: TRBD2; j_call: TRBJ2-7; clone_size: few; v_call: TRBV20-1; cdr3_nt: TGCAGTGCTAGAGATAGGCCCGGGAGGGTCTCCTACGAGCAGTACTTC; cdr3_aa: CSARDRPGRVSYEQYF
d_call: -; j_call: TRBJ1-3; clone_size: -; v_call: TRBV28; cdr3_nt: TGTGCCAGCAGCCCCCAAACAACTCTCGCAAGGGGAAACACCATATATTTT; cdr3_aa: CASSPQTTLARGNTIYF
d_call: -; j_call: TRBJ2-3; clone_size: many; v_call: TRBV6-5; cdr3_nt: TGTGCCAGCAGTCAAGGGTCAGGGTTCACGACAGATACGCAGTATTTT; cdr3_aa: CASSQGSGFTTDTQYF
d_call: -; j_call: TRBJ1-2; clone_size: many; v_call: TRBV5-1; cdr3_nt: TGCGCCAGCAGCCAACAGGAACTTACTGGCTACACCTTC; cdr3_aa: CASSQQELTGYTF
d_call: -; j_call: TRBJ1-4; clone_size: many; v_call: TRBV7-2; cdr3_nt: TGTGCCAGCAGCTTAATACAGGGAGTCGGTGAAAAACTGTTTTTT; cdr3_aa: CASSLIQGVGEKLFF
d_call: TRBD1; j_call: TRBJ2-2; clone_size: many; v_call: TRBV10-3; cdr3_nt: TGTGCCATCCGCCGACAGGGAAGAGACACCGGGGAGCTGTTTTTT; cdr3_aa: CAIRRQGRDTGELFF
d_call: TRBD2; j_call: TRBJ2-7; clone_size: many; v_call: TRBV28; cdr3_nt: TGTGCCAGCAGTCATCGATCTAGCGGGACCTACGAGCAGTACTTC; cdr3_aa: CASSHRSSGTYEQYF
d_call: TRBD2; j_call: TRBJ2-5; clone_size: many; v_call: TRBV6-2/TRBV6-3; cdr3_nt: TGTGCCAGCAGTTCACCGGGACTAGGATTTGAACTGGGAGAGACCCAGTACTTC; cdr3_aa: CASSSPGLGFELGETQYF
d_call: -; j_call: TRBJ2-7; clone_size: -; v_call: TRBV29-1; cdr3_nt: TGCAGCGTTGGGGTGGCAGGGACCTACGAGCAGTACTTC; cdr3_aa: CSVGVAGTYEQYF
d_call: TRBD2; j_call: TRBJ2-5; clone_size: many; v_call: TRBV20-1; cdr3_nt: TGCAGTGCTAGGACTAGCGGGAGCGGAGAGACCCAGTACTTC; cdr3_aa: CSARTSGSGETQYF
d_call: TRBD2; j_call: TRBJ2-1; clone_size: many; v_call: TRBV11-2; cdr3_nt: TGTGCCAGCAGCTTTGGGACTAACCGGGATTTACGTGAGCAGTTCTTC; cdr3_aa: CASSFGTNRDLREQFF
d_call: TRBD1; j_call: TRBJ2-2; clone_size: many; v_call: TRBV11-2; cdr3_nt: TGTGCCAGCAGCTTAGCTCCGGGACAGGGTAGCACCGGGGAGCTGTTTTTT; cdr3_aa: CASSLAPGQGSTGELFF
d_call: -; j_call: TRBJ2-7; clone_size: few; v_call: TRBV4-1; cdr3_nt: TGCGCCAGCAGCCAAGCTCCGCGAGGTGGCGAGCAGTACTTC; cdr3_aa: CASSQAPRGGEQYF
d_call: TRBD1; j_call: TRBJ2-3; clone_size: many; v_call: TRBV5-1; cdr3_nt: TGCGCCAGCAGCTTAAACACAGGGGACCCGCAGTATTTT; cdr3_aa: CASSLNTGDPQYF
d_call: -; j_call: TRBJ1-3; clone_size: few; v_call: TRBV7-9; cdr3_nt: TGTGCCAGCAGCCGGGGGGCGGCTGGAAACACCATATATTTT; cdr3_aa: CASSRGAAGNTIYF
d_call: TRBD1; j_call: TRBJ1-3; clone_size: many; v_call: TRBV7-6; cdr3_nt: TGTGCCAGCAGCTTAGCGCTCTTCCCCAAAACAGGGGTCGGAAACACCATATATTTT; cdr3_aa: CASSLALFPKTGVGNTIYF
d_call: -; j_call: TRBJ2-5; clone_size: many; v_call: TRBV2; cdr3_nt: TGTGCCAGCAAAGAAGATTTCAGGCAAGAGACCCAGTACTTC; cdr3_aa: CASKEDFRQETQYF
d_call: TRBD1; j_call: TRBJ2-7; clone_size: many; v_call: TRBV20-1; cdr3_nt: TGCAGTGCTAGGGGGACAGGAAACTCCTACGAGCAGTACTTC; cdr3_aa: CSARGTGNSYEQYF
d_call: TRBD2; j_call: TRBJ2-2; clone_size: many; v_call: TRBV6-1; cdr3_nt: TGTGGGGCGAGCCTAGCGGCGAACACCGGGGAGCTGTTTTTT; cdr3_aa: CGASLAANTGELFF
d_call: -; j_call: TRBJ2-1; clone_size: many; v_call: TRBV12-3/TRBV12-4; cdr3_nt: TGTGCCAGCAGTGTTCTACTCGGGACGATCGAGGACAATGAGCAGTTCTTC; cdr3_aa: CASSVLLGTIEDNEQFF
d_call: -; j_call: TRBJ2-1; clone_size: many; v_call: TRBV7-8; cdr3_nt: TGTGCCAGCAGCTTGGTAACTAGTAGGTCCGCATATGAGCAGTTCTTC; cdr3_aa: CASSLVTSRSAYEQFF
d_call: -; j_call: TRBJ2-3; clone_size: -; v_call: TRBV24-1; cdr3_nt: TGTGCCACCAGTGACCGCGCGGAACCCACAGATACGCAGTATTTT; cdr3_aa: CATSDRAEPTDTQYF
d_call: -; j_call: TRBJ2-1; clone_size: many; v_call: TRBV29-1; cdr3_nt: TGCAGCGGAGCCAAGAGCTCCTACAATGAGCAGTTCTTC; cdr3_aa: CSGAKSSYNEQFF
d_call: TRBD2; j_call: TRBJ2-1; clone_size: many; v_call: TRBV3-1; cdr3_nt: TGTGCCAGCAGCCAAACCATACTAGCGAGCAATGAGCAGTTCTTC; cdr3_aa: CASSQTILASNEQFF
d_call: TRBD2; j_call: TRBJ2-3; clone_size: many; v_call: TRBV7-8; cdr3_nt: TGTGCCAGCAGCTCGGGACTAGCGGGAGGGCCTTTAGATACGCAGTATTTT; cdr3_aa: CASSSGLAGGPLDTQYF
d_call: TRBD2; j_call: TRBJ2-7; clone_size: few; v_call: TRBV5-1; cdr3_nt: TGCGCCAGCAGCTTGGAGGGCGGGAGGGTAGGCGAGCAGTACTTC; cdr3_aa: CASSLEGGRVGEQYF
d_call: -; j_call: TRBJ2-5; clone_size: medium-sized; v_call: TRBV28; cdr3_nt: TGTGCCAGCAGTCTACCACCGGGAGTTCAAGAGACCCAGTACTTC; cdr3_aa: CASSLPPGVQETQYF
d_call: -; j_call: TRBJ1-2; clone_size: many; v_call: TRBV29-1; cdr3_nt: TGCAGCGTTCGAGATGGACGGGTAAACTATGGCTACACCTTC; cdr3_aa: CSVRDGRVNYGYTF
d_call: TRBD1; j_call: TRBJ1-4; clone_size: many; v_call: TRBV28; cdr3_nt: TGTGCCAGCAGTCAACAGGGGTCTAATGAAAAACTGTTTTTT; cdr3_aa: CASSQQGSNEKLFF
d_call: TRBD1; j_call: TRBJ1-6; clone_size: -; v_call: TRBV5-6; cdr3_nt: TGTGCCAGCAGCTTCCTGCCGGGACAGGGGGCAAATCCCCTCCACTTT; cdr3_aa: CASSFLPGQGANPLHF
d_call: -; j_call: TRBJ1-4; clone_size: many; v_call: TRBV2; cdr3_nt: TGTGCCAGCCAGGGTGTGGCGACTAATGAAAAACTGTTTTTT; cdr3_aa: CASQGVATNEKLFF
d_call: TRBD1; j_call: TRBJ2-4; clone_size: many; v_call: TRBV7-2; cdr3_nt: TGTGCCAGCAGCAAGGGACAGGGGAGTAACATTCAGTACTTC; cdr3_aa: CASSKGQGSNIQYF
d_call: -; j_call: TRBJ1-1; clone_size: many; v_call: TRBV25-1; cdr3_nt: TGTGCCAGCAGTCATATGGGGAGGAACACTGAAGCTTTCTTT; cdr3_aa: CASSHMGRNTEAFF
d_call: -; j_call: TRBJ2-1; clone_size: many; v_call: TRBV4-2; cdr3_nt: TGTGCCAGCAGCCTCAGTCTGGTGGAGGCGCAGTTCTTC; cdr3_aa: CASSLSLVEAQFF
d_call: -; j_call: TRBJ1-1; clone_size: many; v_call: TRBV12-3/TRBV12-4; cdr3_nt: TGTGCCAGCAGTCCTTACACTGAAGCTTTCTTT; cdr3_aa: CASSPYTEAFF
d_call: TRBD2; j_call: TRBJ2-1; clone_size: few; v_call: TRBV12-3/TRBV12-4; cdr3_nt: TGTGCCAGCAGTTTAAGCCTAGCGGATTACAATGAGCAGTTCTTC; cdr3_aa: CASSLSLADYNEQFF
d_call: -; j_call: TRBJ2-7; clone_size: -; v_call: TRBV5-6; cdr3_nt: TGTGCCAGCAGCCACCGGGGCCCCTACGAGCAGTACTTC; cdr3_aa: CASSHRGPYEQYF
d_call: -; j_call: TRBJ1-5; clone_size: many; v_call: TRBV2; cdr3_nt: TGTGCCAGCAGTGCCCAATCCCTGCCGGGGAATCAGCCCCAGCATTTT; cdr3_aa: CASSAQSLPGNQPQHF
d_call: -; j_call: TRBJ1-4; clone_size: many; v_call: TRBV28; cdr3_nt: TGTGCCAGCAACCTACAGGGTCGAGGTGAAAAACTGTTTTTT; cdr3_aa: CASNLQGRGEKLFF
d_call: TRBD1; j_call: TRBJ2-3; clone_size: few; v_call: TRBV20-1; cdr3_nt: TGCAGTGCAGGGACAGGCTTGGGAGATACGCAGTATTTT; cdr3_aa: CSAGTGLGDTQYF
d_call: -; j_call: TRBJ2-3; clone_size: once; v_call: TRBV29-1; cdr3_nt: TGCAGCGTTGAGGTTAGCGGTAGCACAGATACGCAGTATTTT; cdr3_aa: CSVEVSGSTDTQYF